This T cell receptor (beta chain) derives from a study of neurological immune-mediated disorders. This clonotype showed up many times. The CDR3 spans 13 residues. CDR1 and CDR2 (germline): SEHNR, FQNEAQ (reference sequence). V lost 5 bases, J lost 6 bases, and 8 bases lay in between. TCRdb independently ran MiXCR on the 5' RACE reads; one entry per CDR3 protein. The repertoire holds 18,000 or so distinct CDR3 sequences, with roughly 15% as singletons. Sequences were obtained from CD4+ T cells from blood. This receptor was obtained from an older woman with HTLV-1-associated myelopathy (HAM/TSP). The V call is TRBV7-9, the J call TRBJ1-6; D ambiguous. CDR3: CASSKTSNSPLHF. In nucleotides, the CDR3 is TGTGCCAGCAGCAAGACGAGTAATTCACCCCTCCACTTT.